The 5 T cell receptor beta chains in this list originate from one sample, sequenced in a study of T cells in narcolepsy. The data were produced by immunoSEQ multiplex PCR, yet TCRdb's version contains in-frame clones alone and is incomplete. The data show tens of thousands of clones, with 83% seen just once and approximately 1.6% held by the top ten. The sequencing sample was made of memory (CD45RA-) CD4+ T cells from blood. These receptors came from a human donor in good health.

Of note for this clone: Compared with germline, one end of the junction differs, possibly owing to a read error. The chain carries TRBV5-1 and TRBJ2-5, with D unclear. CDR1 is SGHRS and CDR2 is YFSETQ in the germline V gene. CDR3 length: 11 residues. The CDR3 region has the DNA TGCGCCAGCGGCTTGGGGGAGACCCAGTACTTC. This sequence encodes CASGLGETQYF.

J is TRBJ2-5 and V is TRBV6-1; TRBD1 matches at 10 bases. The DNA end lines up better with TRBJ2-7; the J call may be wrong. The CDR3 is made up of 14 amino acids. Germline loops: CDR1 MNHNS, CDR2 SASEGT. The CDR3 nucleotides are TGTGCCAGCAGTCCCGGGACAGGGGTCTCCGAGCAGTACTTC. Its protein product is CASSPGTGVSEQYF.

The chain carries TRBV4-3 and TRBJ2-1, with 8 positions matching TRBD2. The CDR3 is made up of 16 amino acids. Germline V gene lookup returns CDR1 LGHNA and CDR2 YSLEER. V was clipped by 4 bases and J by 9 bases; unmatched bases: 14. Here the CDR3 reads CASSPLNGRAFGEQFF. Written as DNA, the CDR3 is TGCGCCAGCAGCCCCCTAAACGGGAGGGCCTTCGGTGAGCAGTTCTTC.

The chain has TRBV7-8 and TRBJ2-1, with D maybe TRBD2 (5 bases). Germline V gene sequence: CDR1 SGHVS, CDR2 FQNEAQ. The CDR3 runs to 15 residues. Trimming cost V 2 bases and J 8 bases, with 16 bases left between them. The CDR3 coding sequence is TGTGCCAGCAGCTTAAGGGAGTCTCTGAACGATGAGCAGTTCTTC. Translating gives CASSLRESLNDEQFF. The full variable domain, with the rest looked up from reference TRBV7-8 and TRBJ2-1, is GAGVSQSPRYKVAKRGQDVALRCDPISGHVSLFWYQQALGQGPEFLTYFQNEAQLDKSGLPSDRFFAERPEGSVSTLKIQRTQQEDSAVYLCASSLRESLNDEQFFGPGTRLTVL.

To note about this clone: One end of the junction does not line up with germline, which may come from a read error. This CDR3 is CAGSGFSGWDTDTQYF. The CDR3 DNA follows: TGTGCCGGCTCAGGGTTCAGCGGATGGGACACAGATACGCAGTATTTT. V and J are TRBV18 and TRBJ2-3; tentatively, D is TRBD1 or TRBD2 (5 bases each). Germline CDR1 reads KGHSH; CDR2 reads LQKENI. The CDR3 runs 16 residues.